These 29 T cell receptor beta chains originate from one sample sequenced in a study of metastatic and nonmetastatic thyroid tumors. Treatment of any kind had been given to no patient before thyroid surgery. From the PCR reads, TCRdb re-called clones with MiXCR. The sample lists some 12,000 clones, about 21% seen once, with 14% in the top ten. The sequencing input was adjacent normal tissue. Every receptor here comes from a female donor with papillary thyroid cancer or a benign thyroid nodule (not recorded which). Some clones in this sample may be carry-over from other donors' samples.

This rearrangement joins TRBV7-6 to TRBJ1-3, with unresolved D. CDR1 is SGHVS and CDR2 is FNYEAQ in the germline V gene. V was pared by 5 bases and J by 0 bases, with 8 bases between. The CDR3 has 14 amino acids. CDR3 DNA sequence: TGTGCCAGCAGCACCACAGTCTCTGGAAACACCATATATTTT. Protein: CASSTTVSGNTIYF.

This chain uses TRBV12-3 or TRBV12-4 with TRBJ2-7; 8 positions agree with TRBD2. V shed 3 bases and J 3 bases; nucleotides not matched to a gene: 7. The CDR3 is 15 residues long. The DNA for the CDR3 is TGTGCCAGCAGTTTGGTAGCGGGAATCTTCTACGAGCAGTACTTC. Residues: CASSLVAGIFYEQYF.

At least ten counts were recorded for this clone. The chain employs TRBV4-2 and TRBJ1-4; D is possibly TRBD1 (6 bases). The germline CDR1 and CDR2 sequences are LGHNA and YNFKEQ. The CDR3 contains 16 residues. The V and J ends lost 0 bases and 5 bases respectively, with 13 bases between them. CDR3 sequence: CASSQDGTGQNEKLFF. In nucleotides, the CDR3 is TGTGCCAGCAGCCAAGATGGTACAGGGCAGAATGAAAAACTGTTTTTT.

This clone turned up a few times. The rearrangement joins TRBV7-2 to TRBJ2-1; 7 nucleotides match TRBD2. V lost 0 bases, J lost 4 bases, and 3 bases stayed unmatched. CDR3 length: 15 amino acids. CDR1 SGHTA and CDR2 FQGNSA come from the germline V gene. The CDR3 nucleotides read TGTGCCAGCAGCTTAGCGGCGGGAGCATACAATGAGCAGTTCTTC. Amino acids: CASSLAAGAYNEQFF.

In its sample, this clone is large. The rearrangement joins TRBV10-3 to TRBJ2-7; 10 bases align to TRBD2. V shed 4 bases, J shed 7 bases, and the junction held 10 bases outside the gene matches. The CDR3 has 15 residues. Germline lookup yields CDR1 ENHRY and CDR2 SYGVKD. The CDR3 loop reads CAISGLGLAAREQYF. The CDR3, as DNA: TGTGCCATCAGTGGTTTAGGACTAGCGGCTAGGGAGCAGTACTTC.

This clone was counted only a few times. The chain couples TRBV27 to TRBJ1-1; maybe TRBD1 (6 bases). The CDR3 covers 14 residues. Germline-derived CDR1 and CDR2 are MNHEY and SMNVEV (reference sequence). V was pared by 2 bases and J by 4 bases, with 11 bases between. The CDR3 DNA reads TGTGCCAGCAGTTTACTGGGGGCGAGCACTGAAGCTTTCTTT. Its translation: CASSLLGASTEAFF.

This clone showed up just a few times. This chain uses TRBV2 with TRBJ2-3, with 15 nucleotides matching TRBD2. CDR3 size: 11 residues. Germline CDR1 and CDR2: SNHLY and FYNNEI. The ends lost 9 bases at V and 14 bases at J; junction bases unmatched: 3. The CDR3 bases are TGTGCCAGTGGACTAGCGGGGGGGCTGTATTTT. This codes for CASGLAGGLYF. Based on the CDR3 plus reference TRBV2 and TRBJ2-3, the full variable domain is EPEVTQTPSHQVTQMGQEVILRCVPISNHLYFYWYRQILGQKVEFLVSFYNNEISEKSEIFDDQFSVERPDGSNFTLKIRSTKLEDSAMYFCASGLAGGLYFGPGTRLTVL.

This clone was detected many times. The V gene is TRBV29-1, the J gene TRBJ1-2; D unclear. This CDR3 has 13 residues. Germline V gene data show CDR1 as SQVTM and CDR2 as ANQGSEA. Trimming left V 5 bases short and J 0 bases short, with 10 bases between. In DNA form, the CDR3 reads TGCAGCGTTCTCCATGCCTCTAACTATGGCTACACCTTC. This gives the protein CSVLHASNYGYTF.

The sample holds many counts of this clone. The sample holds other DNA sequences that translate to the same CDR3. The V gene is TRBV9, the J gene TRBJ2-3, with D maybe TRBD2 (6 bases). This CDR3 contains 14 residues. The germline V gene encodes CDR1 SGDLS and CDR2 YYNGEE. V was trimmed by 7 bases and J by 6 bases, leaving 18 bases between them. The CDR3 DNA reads TGTGCCAGCGGGACTTGGGCCTCCACGGATACGCAGTATTTT. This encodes CASGTWASTDTQYF.

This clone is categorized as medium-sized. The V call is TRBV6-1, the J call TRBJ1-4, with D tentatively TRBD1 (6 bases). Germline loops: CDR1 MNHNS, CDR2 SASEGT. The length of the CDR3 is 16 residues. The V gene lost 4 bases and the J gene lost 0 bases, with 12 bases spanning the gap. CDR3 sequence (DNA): TGTGCCAGCAGTGGAGAGAGGACAGCAACTAATGAAAAACTGTTTTTT. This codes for CASSGERTATNEKLFF.

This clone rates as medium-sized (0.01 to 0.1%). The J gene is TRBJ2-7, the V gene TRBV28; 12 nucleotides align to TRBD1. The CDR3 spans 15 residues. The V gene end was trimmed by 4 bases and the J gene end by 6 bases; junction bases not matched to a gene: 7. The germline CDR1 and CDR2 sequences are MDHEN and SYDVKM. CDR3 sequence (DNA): TGTGCCAGCAGTTCTCCGGGACAGGGGGCGTCCGAGCAGTACTTC. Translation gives CASSSPGQGASEQYF.

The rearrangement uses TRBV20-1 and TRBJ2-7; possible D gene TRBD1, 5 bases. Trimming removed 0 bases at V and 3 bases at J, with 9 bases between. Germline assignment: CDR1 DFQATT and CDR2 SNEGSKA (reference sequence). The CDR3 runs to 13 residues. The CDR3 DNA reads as TGCAGTGCTAGAGATTGGGGCAGCTACGAGCAGTACTTC. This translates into CSARDWGSYEQYF.

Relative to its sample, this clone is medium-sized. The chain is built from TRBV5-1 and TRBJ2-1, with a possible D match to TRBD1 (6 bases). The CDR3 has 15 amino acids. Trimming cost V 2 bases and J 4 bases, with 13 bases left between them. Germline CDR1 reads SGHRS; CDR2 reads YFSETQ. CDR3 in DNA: TGCGCCAGCAGCTTAGGCAGGGGCCATTACAATGAGCAGTTCTTC. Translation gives CASSLGRGHYNEQFF.

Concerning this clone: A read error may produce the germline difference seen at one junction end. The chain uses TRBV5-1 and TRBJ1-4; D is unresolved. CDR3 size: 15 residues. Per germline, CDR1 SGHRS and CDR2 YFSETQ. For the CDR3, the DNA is TGCGCCATCAGCATGGCAGCTGGGAATAATGAAAAACTGTTTTTT. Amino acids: CAISMAAGNNEKLFF.

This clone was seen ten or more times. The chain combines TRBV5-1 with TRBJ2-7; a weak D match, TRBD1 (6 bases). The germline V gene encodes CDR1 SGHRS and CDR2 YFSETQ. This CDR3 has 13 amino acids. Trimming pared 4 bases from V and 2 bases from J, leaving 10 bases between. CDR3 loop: CASSPGGTYEQYF. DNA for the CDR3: TGCGCCAGCAGCCCTGGGGGCACCTACGAGCAGTACTTC.

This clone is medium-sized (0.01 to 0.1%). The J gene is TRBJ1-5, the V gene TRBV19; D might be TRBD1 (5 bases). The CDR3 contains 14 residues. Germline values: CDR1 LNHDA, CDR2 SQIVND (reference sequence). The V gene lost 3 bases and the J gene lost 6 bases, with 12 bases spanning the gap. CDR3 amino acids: CASSIWGETQPQHF. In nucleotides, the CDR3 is TGTGCCAGTAGTATCTGGGGGGAAACTCAGCCCCAGCATTTT.

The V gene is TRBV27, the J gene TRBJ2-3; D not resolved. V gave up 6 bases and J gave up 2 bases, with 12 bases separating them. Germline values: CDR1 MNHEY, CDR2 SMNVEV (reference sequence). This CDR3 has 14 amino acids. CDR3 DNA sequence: TGTGCCAGCAGCCAATCACGCCTCACAGATACGCAGTATTTT. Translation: CASSQSRLTDTQYF.

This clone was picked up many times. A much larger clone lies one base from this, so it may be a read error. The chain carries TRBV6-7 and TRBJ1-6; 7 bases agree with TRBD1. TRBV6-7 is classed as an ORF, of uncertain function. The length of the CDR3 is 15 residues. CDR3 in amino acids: CASSPDRDYNSPLRF. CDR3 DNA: TGTGCCAGCAGTCCCGACAGGGATTATAATTCACCCCTCCGCTTT.

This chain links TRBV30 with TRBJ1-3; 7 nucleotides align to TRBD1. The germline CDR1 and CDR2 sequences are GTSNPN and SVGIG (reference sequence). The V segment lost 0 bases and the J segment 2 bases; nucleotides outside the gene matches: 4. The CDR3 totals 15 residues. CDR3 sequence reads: CAWSVQGITGNTIYF. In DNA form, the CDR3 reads TGTGCCTGGAGTGTACAGGGGATAACTGGAAACACCATATATTTT.

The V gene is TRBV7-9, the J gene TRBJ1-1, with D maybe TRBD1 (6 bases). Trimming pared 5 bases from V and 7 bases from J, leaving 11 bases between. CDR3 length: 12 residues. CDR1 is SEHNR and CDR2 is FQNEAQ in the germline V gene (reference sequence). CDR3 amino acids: CASSQMDSEAFF. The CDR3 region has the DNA TGTGCCAGCAGCCAAATGGACAGTGAAGCTTTCTTT.

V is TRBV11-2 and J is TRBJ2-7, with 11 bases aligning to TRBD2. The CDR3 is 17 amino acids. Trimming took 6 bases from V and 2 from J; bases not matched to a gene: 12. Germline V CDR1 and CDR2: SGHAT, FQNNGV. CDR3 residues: CASSQQPGLAVPYEQYF. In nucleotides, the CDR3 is TGTGCCAGCAGTCAACAACCGGGACTAGCGGTACCCTACGAGCAGTACTTC.

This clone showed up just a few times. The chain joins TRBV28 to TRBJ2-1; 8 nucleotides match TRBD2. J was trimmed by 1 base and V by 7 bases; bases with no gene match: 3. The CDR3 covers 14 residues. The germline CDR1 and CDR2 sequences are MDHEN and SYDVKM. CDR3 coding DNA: TGTGCCAGCAAAGGCGGGAGGTCCTACAATGAGCAGTTCTTC. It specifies CASKGGRSYNEQFF. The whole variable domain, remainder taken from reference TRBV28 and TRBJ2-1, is DVKVTQSSRYLVKRTGEKVFLECVQDMDHENMFWYRQDPGLGLRLIYFSYDVKMKEKGDIPEGYSVSREKKERFSLILESASTNQTSMYLCASKGGRSYNEQFFGPGTRLTVL.

The CDR3 sequence: CASSSSRNEQFF. Here the CDR3 DNA reads TGTGCCAGTAGCTCCTCTAGAAATGAGCAGTTCTTC. The V and J genes are TRBV19 and TRBJ2-1; no firm D call. This CDR3 has 12 residues. The germline gives CDR1 LNHDA, CDR2 SQIVND (reference sequence). The V and J ends lost 6 bases and 7 bases respectively, with 10 bases between them.

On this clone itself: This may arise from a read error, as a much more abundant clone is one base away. CDR3 nucleotide sequence: TGTGCCGGCAGCCAAGAATCCCAGAACACTGAAGCTTTCTTT. The encoded protein is CAGSQESQNTEAFF. The J gene is TRBJ1-1, the V gene TRBV4-2; D not certain. The CDR3 covers 14 residues. Germline CDR1 and CDR2: LGHNA and YNFKEQ.

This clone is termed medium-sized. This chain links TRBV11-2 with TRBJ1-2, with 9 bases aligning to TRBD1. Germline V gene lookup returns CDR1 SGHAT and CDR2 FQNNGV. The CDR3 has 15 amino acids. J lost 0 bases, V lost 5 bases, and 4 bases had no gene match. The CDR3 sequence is CASSRGQGTNYGYTF. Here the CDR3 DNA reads TGTGCCAGCAGCCGCGGACAGGGGACTAACTATGGCTACACCTTC.

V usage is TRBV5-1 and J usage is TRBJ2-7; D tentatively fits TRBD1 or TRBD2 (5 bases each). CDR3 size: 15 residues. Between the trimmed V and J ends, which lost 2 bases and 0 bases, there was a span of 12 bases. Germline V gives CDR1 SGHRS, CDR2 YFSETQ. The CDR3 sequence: CASSFGTLSSYEQYF. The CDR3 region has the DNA TGCGCCAGCAGCTTCGGGACGCTCAGCTCCTACGAGCAGTACTTC. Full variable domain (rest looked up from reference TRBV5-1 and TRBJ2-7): KAGVTQTPRYLIKTRGQQVTLSCSPISGHRSVSWYQQTPGQGLQFLFEYFSETQRNKGNFPGRFSGRQFSNSRSEMNVSTLELGDSALYLCASSFGTLSSYEQYFGPGTRLTVT.

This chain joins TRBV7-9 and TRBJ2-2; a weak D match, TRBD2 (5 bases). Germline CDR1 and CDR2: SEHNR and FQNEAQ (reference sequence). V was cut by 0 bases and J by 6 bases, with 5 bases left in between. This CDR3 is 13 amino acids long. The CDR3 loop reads CASSLAGAGELFF. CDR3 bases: TGTGCCAGCAGCTTAGCGGGAGCCGGGGAGCTGTTTTTT.

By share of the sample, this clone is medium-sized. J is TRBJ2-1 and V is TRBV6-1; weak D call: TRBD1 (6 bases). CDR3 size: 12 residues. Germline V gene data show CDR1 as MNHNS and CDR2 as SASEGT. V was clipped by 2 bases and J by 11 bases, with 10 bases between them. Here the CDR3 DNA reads TGTGCCAGCAGTGAAATCGGGACAAAGCAGTTCTTC. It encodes CASSEIGTKQFF.

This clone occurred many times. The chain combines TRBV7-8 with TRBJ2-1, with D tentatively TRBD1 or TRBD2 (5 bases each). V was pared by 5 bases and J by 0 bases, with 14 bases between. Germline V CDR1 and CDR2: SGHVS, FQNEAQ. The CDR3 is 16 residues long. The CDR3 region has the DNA TGTGCCAGCAGCAAGGGACGTTCGGGCTCCTACAATGAGCAGTTCTTC. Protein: CASSKGRSGSYNEQFF.